This TCR beta chain was identified in a study of cytomegalovirus exposure and HLA in healthy donors (dated by TCRdb to 2015 to 2018). With respect to the entire study: An earlier analysis of several hundred of the donors reported about 250 Gb of sequence data and 117 million unique TCR beta sequences from about 200 million T cells. Approximately 330 gigabases of sequencing data and 91 million or so unique TCR sequences made up an early release that covered roughly 670 HLA-typed donors. Of the roughly 400 genotyped donors, approximately 81% were placed in the genetic ancestry cluster associated with self-reported Caucasian donors. The study was designed to test whether signatures of past pathogen exposure could be identified by cataloging public T cell receptors. The T cell repertoires of roughly 660 subjects were profiled by immunosequencing and related to cytomegalovirus serostatus. In addition to the first cohort of roughly 670 subjects, a separate validation cohort of about 120 different subjects was used. To predict cytomegalovirus infection status, the study brought together high-throughput TCR immunosequencing, statistical association of individual TCRs with disease status, and machine learning. A later analysis re-analyzed previously published TCR beta repertoires from 650 to 800 donors and added high-resolution HLA genotyping to study TCR occurrence patterns. Rather than drawing on any new phenotypic data, the later analysis identified candidate immune exposures from TCR beta sequences and the way those sequences occurred across donors. To decide whether each TCR beta V gene segment behaved as functional or pseudogenic, an earlier analysis of several hundred of the donors relied on high-throughput TCR beta sequencing. Donor age, sex, ethnicity and CMV serostatus were compiled alongside the repertoire data. In a later genetic analysis, genome-wide SNP genotypes for about 60% of the 666 donors were used, and that subset was treated as a discovery cohort. All discovery cohort repertoires had been generated on a single sequencing platform. Class I and class II HLA loci were covered by the typing at four-digit resolution. The number of donors typed differed by locus, with 629-630 for A, B, C, DRB1 and DQB1, over 500 for DQA1, nearly 610 for DPA1, and under 490 for DPB1. Roughly 5 DR-DQ haplotypes were handled as single units for association and clustering because linkage in the cohort was strong. Among over 350 genotyped donors of the cohort, an average of 235,054 unique TCR beta nucleotide sequences were sequenced per donor, around 20% of them non-productive.

The germline V gene sets CDR1 to SGHTA and CDR2 to FQGNSA. The V and J ends are trimmed by 2 bases and 4 bases, leaving 5 bases between them. The CDR3 goes from the cysteine to the phenylalanine over 13 residues. The sequence is cut down to CDR3 DNA, 39 bases in frame from base 1. What the research found in general, with its limitations: Because HLA typing was unavailable for some donors at each locus, only the typed subset was used in association tests. The classifier was reported to diagnose cytomegalovirus status with high specificity and sensitivity in both the original cohort and the validation cohort. When HLA alleles, especially DR and DQ, strongly co-occurred, TCR associations were difficult to assign to individual alleles. Most TCR sequences were seen in very few donors, while some public TCRs were found in many individuals. Because the 87-base-pair reads could not distinguish some IMGT-functional V segments, including TRBV6-2 and TRBV6-3, those segments were excluded. A cluster of highly shared sequence variants was judged likely to be a technical artifact of the sequencing pipeline. A later analysis reported that several top co-occurrence clusters appeared linked to parvovirus B19, influenza, CMV and Epstein-Barr virus. The cohort was sequenced for TCR beta chains only, and without alpha or paired-chain data the features that could be detected were limited. In a later genetic analysis, fewer N-insertions in productive TCRs were reported among donors in an Asian-associated ancestry cluster than the roughly 700-donor mean. According to a later analysis, most CMV-associated TCR beta chains appeared to be HLA-restricted, and the HLA associations seemed to be driven largely by CMV exposure. Approximately 18 rarely observed V segments, including chromosome 9 orphons, were excluded from the earlier analysis of almost 600 of the donors because counts were too low. Correlated functional status among segregating V segments might be attributable to linkage disequilibrium, but an unknown experimental factor could not be ruled out. A few of the identified cytomegalovirus-associated TCR beta chains were confirmed in vitro to be specific for cytomegalovirus antigens. In an earlier analysis of around 600 of the donors, most TCR beta V segments were observed in productive rearrangements about 87% or about 30% of the time, broadly matching IMGT annotations. A further reported finding was that TCR beta sequences accurately predicted the HLA-A and HLA-B alleles for most subjects in the first cohort. According to a later analysis, TCR association rates differed among HLA loci, with DRB1 alleles showing the most associated TCRs and HLA-C alleles showing the fewest. For the cohort, immune exposure information was limited to CMV serostatus. Compared with equally common non-associated chains, HLA-associated TCR beta chains in a later analysis were more clonally expanded and had lower generation probabilities. A later genetic analysis associated a missense DCLRE1C variant with V-gene and J-gene trimming of TCR beta chains, and an independent cohort replicated the association. Roughly uniform sequencing depth across donors was assumed in presence/absence analyses, although this assumption may not hold. In a later analysis, around 15,000 TCR beta sequences were associated with specific HLA alleles at a false discovery rate of 0.05. A total of fewer than 200 TCR beta chains were listed by the study as associated with cytomegalovirus. It was suggested by the authors that the approach could potentially be generalized to other disease states and immunological phenotypes.

Only a few counts were recorded for this clone. Its antigen is unknown. Per-base qualities were not stored, and no clone one base away is much larger. The cohort comprised 550 to 700 healthy bone marrow donors. All cohort members were sampled while nominally healthy, although unrecorded immune exposures were likely present. The donor was CMV seronegative and was included in the group of 352 seronegative cohort members. A peripheral blood sample was collected from each donor, and TCR beta sequencing was performed on peripheral blood mononuclear cells. Genomic DNA extraction from the blood cell samples was performed with the Qiagen DNeasy Blood Extraction Kit. The library was made by the immunoSEQ multiplex PCR assay. For the multiplex PCR, a mixture combining 60 forward primers for TCR Vbeta segments and 13 reverse primers for TCR Jbeta segments was used. A multiplex PCR assay on genomic DNA amplified the CDR3 region of rearranged TCR beta genes. The amplified TCR beta libraries were sequenced on the Illumina HiSeq System as 87-base-pair reads. Concerning the study's data processing: A later analysis tallied roughly 80 million unique TCR beta chains across the 640 or so repertoires, and approximately 12 million of those chains were shared by two or more donors. A nearest-neighbor algorithm error-corrected the raw reads and collapsed the reads into unique sequences, merging closely related sequences to remove PCR and sequencing errors. CDR3 sequences were aligned to IMGT reference sequences to assign V, D and J gene segments. Each retained sequence needed at least a six-nucleotide match to both a V gene segment and a J gene segment. A rearrangement counted as productive if the CDR3 had no stop codons and remained in frame with V and J, and every other rearrangement counted as non-productive. Following IMGT convention, CDR3 was defined as the stretch from the second conserved V-encoded cysteine up to the conserved J-encoded phenylalanine. Sequences without an unambiguous match to a single V gene segment were excluded from the earlier analysis of approximately 600 of the donors. In an earlier analysis of 587 of the donors, V segments were called functional above 56.7% productive rearrangements and were called segregating when the between-donor standard deviation exceeded 5%. A statistical classification framework was built for diagnosing cytomegalovirus status from the catalog of TCR beta chain sequences. V and J gene assignment, in a later analysis, came from comparing TCR nucleotide sequences with IMGT/GENE-DB human TR gene sequences. The TCRdist pipeline was used in a later analysis to assign CDR3 sequences and most-parsimonious VDJ recombination scenarios. In a later analysis, every TCR beta chain was defined by the combination of its CDR3 amino acid sequence and its V-gene family, and reads without a unique V-gene family were dropped. A later analysis removed 550 to 700 highly shared, low-generation-probability nucleotide sequences to deal with suspected cross-contamination and a sequencing artifact. For each public chain, a later analysis derived a clonal expansion index from normalized ranks of inferred template counts within each repertoire. A later analysis computed generation probabilities with a VDJ recombination model fitted to out-of-frame rearrangements, and checked the results against IGoR. In a later analysis, TCR-TCR, TCR-HLA and TCR-CMV co-occurrence was scored with hypergeometric tests, and a repertoire-size bias correction was applied to TCR pairs. A later analysis estimated false discovery rates by permuting HLA or CMV assignments 20 times. In a later analysis, co-occurring TCRs were grouped using DBSCAN, and TCRdist sequence similarity was added for clustering within HLA-allele-positive subsets. Co-occurrence clustering excluded repertoires with fewer than 30,000 or more than 120,000 public chains, plus five with anomalous nucleotide sharing. TCRdb obtained this table from immuneACCESS and retained in-frame rearrangements with V and J assigned. These tables miss some clones; where compared with another copy, unresolved V genes account for less than half of the shortfall, and the remainder is unexplained. V, J and clone size were drawn from that table, and D and trimming were deduced from the DNA. The sample table holds about 70,000 clones, of which around 68% were seen once. Approximately 10% of the sample is in the top ten clones.

The receptor was derived from a young woman in good health and CMV-seronegative. This chain joins TRBV7-2 to TRBJ1-4; confidence is insufficient to name the D gene. Sequencing used PBMCs. The DNA sequence is TGTGCCAGCAGCTTACAGTTTAATGAAAAACTGTTTTTT. Its protein is CASSLQFNEKLFF.